This T cell receptor beta chain was sequenced for a study of OX40 agonist ivuxolimab in advanced cancers. There are 12 residues in the CDR3. The germline V gene has CDR1 LNHDA and CDR2 SQIVND (reference sequence). The V gene lost 1 base and the J gene lost 7 bases, with 7 bases spanning the gap. Assay: immunoSEQ multiplex PCR; the TCRdb copy retains only in-frame clones and omits some. This sample has 65,000 to 100,000 clones; 70% to 85% occur once, and the top ten carry 3% to 4.5%. Source: CD4+ or CD8+ T cells sorted from blood, taken in a trial of the OX40 agonist ivuxolimab. The chain couples TRBV19 to TRBJ1-1, with no clear D. The sequence was collected from an adult with an advanced solid tumor such as melanoma, head and neck, liver or kidney cancer. CDR3 loop: CASSIAGGEAFF. The CDR3 nucleotides are TGTGCCAGTAGTATAGCTGGCGGTGAAGCTTTCTTT.